The clone carrying this TCR beta chain was observed a handful of times. MiXCR, applied by TCRdb to the 5' RACE reads, yields one record per CDR3 protein. The repertoire holds more than 1.5 million distinct CDR3 sequences, with roughly 35% as singletons. The sample belongs to a study of identical twins. This CDR3 comprises 18 residues. Sequencing input: cord blood. This chain links TRBV21-1 with TRBJ1-4; the D call TRBD1 from the table was never checked on the DNA. TRBV21-1 is annotated as a pseudogene. This clonotype was obtained from a newborn girl in good health. CDR3 in amino acids: CASSKATDRGQANEKLFF. Written as DNA, the CDR3 is TGTGCCAGCAGCAAAGCTACCGACAGGGGGCAGGCTAATGAAAAACTGTTTTTT.